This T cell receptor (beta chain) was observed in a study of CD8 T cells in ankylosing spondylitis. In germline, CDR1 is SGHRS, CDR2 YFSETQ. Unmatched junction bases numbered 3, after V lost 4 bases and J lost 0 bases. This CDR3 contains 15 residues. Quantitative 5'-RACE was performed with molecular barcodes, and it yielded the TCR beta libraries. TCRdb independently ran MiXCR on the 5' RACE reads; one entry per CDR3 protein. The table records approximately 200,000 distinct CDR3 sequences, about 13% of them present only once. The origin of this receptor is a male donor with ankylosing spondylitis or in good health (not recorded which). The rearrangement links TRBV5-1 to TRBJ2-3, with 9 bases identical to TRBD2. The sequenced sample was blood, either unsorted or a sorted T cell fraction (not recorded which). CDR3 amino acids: CASSVTSGSTDTQYF. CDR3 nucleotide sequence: TGCGCCAGCAGCGTTACTAGCGGGAGCACAGATACGCAGTATTTT.